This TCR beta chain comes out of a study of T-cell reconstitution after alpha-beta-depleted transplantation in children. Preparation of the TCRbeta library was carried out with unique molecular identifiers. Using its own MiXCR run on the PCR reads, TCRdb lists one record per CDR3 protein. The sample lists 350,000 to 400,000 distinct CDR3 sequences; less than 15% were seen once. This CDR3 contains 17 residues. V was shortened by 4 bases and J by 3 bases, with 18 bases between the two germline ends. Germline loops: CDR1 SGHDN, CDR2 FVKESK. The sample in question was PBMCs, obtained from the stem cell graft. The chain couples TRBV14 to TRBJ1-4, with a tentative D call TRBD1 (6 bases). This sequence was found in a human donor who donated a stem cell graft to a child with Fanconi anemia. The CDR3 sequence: CASSPVRSRTANEKLFF. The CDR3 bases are TGTGCCAGCAGCCCCGTGAGGAGCCGGACAGCTAATGAAAAACTGTTTTTT.